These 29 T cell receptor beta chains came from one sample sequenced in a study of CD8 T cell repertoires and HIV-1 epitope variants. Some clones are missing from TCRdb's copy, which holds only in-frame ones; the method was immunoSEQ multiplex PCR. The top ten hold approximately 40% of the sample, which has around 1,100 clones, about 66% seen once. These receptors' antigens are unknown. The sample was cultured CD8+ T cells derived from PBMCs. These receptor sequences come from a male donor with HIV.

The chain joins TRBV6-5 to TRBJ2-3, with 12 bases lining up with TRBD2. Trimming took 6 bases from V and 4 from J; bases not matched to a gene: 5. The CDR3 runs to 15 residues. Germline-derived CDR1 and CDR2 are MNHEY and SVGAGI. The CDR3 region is CASRRTSGEPDTQYF. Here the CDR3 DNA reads TGTGCCAGCAGGCGGACTAGCGGGGAGCCAGATACGCAGTATTTT.

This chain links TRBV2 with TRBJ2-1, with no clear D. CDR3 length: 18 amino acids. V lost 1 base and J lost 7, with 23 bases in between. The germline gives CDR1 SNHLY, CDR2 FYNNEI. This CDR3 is CASSEVLPGSSYNNEQFF. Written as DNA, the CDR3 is TGTGCCAGCAGTGAAGTGCTACCCGGTAGCTCCTACAATAATGAGCAGTTCTTC.

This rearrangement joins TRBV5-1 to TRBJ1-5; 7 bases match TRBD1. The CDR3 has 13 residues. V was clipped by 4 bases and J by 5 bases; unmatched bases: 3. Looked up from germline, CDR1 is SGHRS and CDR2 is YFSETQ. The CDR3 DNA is TGCGCCAGCAGCCCGACAGGGCATCAGCCCCAGCATTTT. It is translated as CASSPTGHQPQHF.

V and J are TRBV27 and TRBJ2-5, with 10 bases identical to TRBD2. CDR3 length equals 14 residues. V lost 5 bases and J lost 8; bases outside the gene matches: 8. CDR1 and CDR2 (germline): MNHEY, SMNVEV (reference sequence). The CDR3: CASSAIAGGNTQYF. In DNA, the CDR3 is TGTGCCAGCAGTGCAATAGCGGGGGGCAATACCCAGTACTTC.

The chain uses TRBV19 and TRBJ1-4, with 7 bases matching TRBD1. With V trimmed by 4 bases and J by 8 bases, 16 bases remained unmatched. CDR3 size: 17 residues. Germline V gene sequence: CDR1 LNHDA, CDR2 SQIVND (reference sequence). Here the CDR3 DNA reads TGTGCCAGTAGTACACAAACGGACAGGACGATGCGGGAAAAACTGTTTTTT. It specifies CASSTQTDRTMREKLFF.

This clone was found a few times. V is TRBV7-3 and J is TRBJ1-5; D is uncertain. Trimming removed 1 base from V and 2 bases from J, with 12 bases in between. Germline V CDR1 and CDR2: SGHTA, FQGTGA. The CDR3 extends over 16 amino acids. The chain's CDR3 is CASSLNGGLRNQPQHF. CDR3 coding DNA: TGTGCCAGCAGCTTAAATGGAGGGTTGCGCAATCAGCCCCAGCATTTT.

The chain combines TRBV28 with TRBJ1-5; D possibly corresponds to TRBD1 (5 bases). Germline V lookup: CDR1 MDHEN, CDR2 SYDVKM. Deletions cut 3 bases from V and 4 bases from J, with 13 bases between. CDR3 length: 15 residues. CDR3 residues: CASSFAGPPNQPQHF. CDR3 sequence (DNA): TGTGCCAGCAGTTTTGCAGGGCCCCCAAATCAGCCCCAGCATTTT.

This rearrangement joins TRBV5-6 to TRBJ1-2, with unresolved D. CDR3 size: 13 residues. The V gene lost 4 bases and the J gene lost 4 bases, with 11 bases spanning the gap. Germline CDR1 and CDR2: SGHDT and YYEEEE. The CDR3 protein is CASSEGPLYGYTF. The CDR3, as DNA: TGTGCCAGCAGCGAAGGGCCTCTCTATGGCTACACCTTC. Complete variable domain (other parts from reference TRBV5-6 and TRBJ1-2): DAGVTQSPTHLIKTRGQQVTLRCSPKSGHDTVSWYQQALGQGPQFIFQYYEEEERQRGNFPDRFSGHQFPNYSSELNVNALLLGDSALYLCASSEGPLYGYTFGSGTRLTVV.

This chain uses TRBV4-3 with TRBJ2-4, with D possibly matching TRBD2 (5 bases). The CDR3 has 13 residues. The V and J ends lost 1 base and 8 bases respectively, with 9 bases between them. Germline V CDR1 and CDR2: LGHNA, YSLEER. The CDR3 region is CASSQGVRDIQYF. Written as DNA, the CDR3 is TGCGCCAGCAGCCAAGGGGTGAGGGACATTCAGTACTTC.

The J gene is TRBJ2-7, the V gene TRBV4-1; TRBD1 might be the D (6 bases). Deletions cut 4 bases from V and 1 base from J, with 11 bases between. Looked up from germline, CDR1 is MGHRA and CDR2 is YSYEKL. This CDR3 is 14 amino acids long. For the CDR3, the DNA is TGCGCCAGCAGCCCCCGACAGGTATCCTACGAGCAGTACTTC. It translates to CASSPRQVSYEQYF.

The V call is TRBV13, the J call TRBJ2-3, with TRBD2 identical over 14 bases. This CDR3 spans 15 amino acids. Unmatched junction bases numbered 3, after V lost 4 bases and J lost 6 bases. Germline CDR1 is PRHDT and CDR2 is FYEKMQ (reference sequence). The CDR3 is CASSSRTSGRDTQYF. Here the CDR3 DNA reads TGTGCCAGCAGCTCCCGGACTAGCGGGAGGGATACGCAGTATTTT.

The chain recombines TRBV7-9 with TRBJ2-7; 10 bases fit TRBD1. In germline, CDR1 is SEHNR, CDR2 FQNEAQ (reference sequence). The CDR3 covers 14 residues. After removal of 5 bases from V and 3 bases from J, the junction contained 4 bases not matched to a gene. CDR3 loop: CASSETGGVYEQYF. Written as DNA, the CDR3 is TGTGCCAGCAGCGAGACAGGGGGCGTCTACGAGCAGTACTTC.

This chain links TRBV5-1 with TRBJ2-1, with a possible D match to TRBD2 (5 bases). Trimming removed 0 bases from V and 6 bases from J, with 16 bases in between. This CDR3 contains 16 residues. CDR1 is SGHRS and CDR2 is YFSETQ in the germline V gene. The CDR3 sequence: CASSLALAGNLNEQFF. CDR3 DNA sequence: TGCGCCAGCAGCTTGGCTCTGGCGGGCAATCTCAATGAGCAGTTCTTC.

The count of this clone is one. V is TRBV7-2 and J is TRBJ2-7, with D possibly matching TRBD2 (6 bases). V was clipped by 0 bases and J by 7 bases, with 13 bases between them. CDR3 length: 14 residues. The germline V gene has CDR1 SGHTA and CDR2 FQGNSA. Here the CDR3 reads CASSLADVAGEQYF. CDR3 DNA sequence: TGTGCCAGCAGCTTAGCCGATGTGGCGGGGGAGCAGTACTTC. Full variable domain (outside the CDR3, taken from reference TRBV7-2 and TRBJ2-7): GAGVSQSPSNKVTEKGKDVELRCDPISGHTALYWYRQSLGQGLEFLIYFQGNSAPDKSGLPSDRFSAERTGGSVSTLTIQRTQQEDSAVYLCASSLADVAGEQYFGPGTRLTVT.

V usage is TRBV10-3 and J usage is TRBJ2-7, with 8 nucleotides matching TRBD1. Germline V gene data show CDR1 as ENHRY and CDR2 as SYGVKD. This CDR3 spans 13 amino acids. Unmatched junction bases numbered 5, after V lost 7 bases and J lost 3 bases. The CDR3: CAINSGQGYEQYF. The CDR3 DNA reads TGTGCCATCAATTCCGGACAGGGCTACGAGCAGTACTTC.

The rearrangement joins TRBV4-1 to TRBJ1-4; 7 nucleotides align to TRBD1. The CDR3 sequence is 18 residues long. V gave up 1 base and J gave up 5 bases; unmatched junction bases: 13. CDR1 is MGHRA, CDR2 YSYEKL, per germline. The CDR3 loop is CASSQAPAPGGRNEKLFF. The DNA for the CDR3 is TGCGCCAGCAGCCAAGCACCCGCCCCAGGGGGGAGAAATGAAAAACTGTTTTTT.

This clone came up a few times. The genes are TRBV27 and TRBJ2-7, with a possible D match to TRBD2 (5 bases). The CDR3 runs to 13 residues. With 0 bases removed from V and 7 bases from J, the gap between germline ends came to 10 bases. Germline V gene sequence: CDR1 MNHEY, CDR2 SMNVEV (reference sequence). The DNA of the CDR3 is TGTGCCAGCAGTTTATCGGCGGGTCGGGAGCAGTACTTC. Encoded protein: CASSLSAGREQYF.

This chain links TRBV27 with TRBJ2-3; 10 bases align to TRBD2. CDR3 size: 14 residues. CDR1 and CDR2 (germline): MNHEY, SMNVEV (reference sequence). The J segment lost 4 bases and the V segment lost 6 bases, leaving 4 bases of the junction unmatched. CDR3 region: CASSLSGGADTQYF. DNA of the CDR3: TGTGCCAGCAGCCTCAGCGGGGGGGCAGATACGCAGTATTTT.

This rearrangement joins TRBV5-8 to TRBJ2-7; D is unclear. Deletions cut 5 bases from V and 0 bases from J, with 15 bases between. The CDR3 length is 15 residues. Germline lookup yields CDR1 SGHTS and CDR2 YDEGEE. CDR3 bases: TGTGCCAGCAGTTCACAGAGCCCCAGCTCCTACGAGCAGTACTTC. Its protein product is CASSSQSPSSYEQYF.

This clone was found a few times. CDR3 nucleotide sequence: TGTGCCAGCAGCCGAGGACAGGAAGGTTCGGTTCAGTACTTC. It is translated as CASSRGQEGSVQYF. The chain recombines TRBV4-2 with TRBJ2-4, with 7 bases identical to TRBD1. Trimming removed 4 bases from V and 11 bases from J; junction bases left unmatched: 11. The CDR3 has 14 residues. CDR1 is LGHNA, CDR2 YNFKEQ, per germline.

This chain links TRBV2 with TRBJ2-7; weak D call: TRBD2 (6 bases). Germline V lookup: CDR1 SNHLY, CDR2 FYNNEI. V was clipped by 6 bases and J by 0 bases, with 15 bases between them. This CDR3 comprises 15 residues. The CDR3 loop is CASRYRDSHSYEQYF. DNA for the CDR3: TGTGCCAGCAGGTACCGGGACTCTCACTCCTACGAGCAGTACTTC.

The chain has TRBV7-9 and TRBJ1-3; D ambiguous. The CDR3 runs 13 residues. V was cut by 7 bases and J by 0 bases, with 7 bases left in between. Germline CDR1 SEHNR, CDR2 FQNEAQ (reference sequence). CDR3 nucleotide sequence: TGTGCCAGCATCGGATACTCTGGAAACACCATATATTTT. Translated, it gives CASIGYSGNTIYF.

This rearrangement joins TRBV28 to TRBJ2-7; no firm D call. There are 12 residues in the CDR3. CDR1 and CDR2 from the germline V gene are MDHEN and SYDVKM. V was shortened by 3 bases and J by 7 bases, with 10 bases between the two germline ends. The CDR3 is CASSFGTREQYF. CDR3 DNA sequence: TGTGCCAGCAGTTTTGGAACTCGGGAGCAGTACTTC.

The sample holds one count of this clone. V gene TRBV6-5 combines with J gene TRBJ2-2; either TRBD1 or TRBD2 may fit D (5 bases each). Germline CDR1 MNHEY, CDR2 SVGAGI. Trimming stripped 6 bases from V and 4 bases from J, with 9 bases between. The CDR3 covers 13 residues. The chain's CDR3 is CASSRDVTGELFF. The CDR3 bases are TGTGCCAGCAGCCGGGACGTCACCGGGGAGCTGTTTTTT.

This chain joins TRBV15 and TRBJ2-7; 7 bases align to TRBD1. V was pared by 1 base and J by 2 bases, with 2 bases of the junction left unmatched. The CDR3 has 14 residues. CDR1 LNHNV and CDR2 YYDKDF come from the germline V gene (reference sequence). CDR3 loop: CATSRVRGPYEQYF. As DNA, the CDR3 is TGTGCCACCAGCAGAGTTAGGGGGCCCTACGAGCAGTACTTC.

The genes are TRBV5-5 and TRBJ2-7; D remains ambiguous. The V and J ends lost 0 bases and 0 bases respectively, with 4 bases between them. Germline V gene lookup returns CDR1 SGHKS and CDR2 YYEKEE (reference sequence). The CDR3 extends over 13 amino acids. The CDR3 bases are TGTGCCAGCAGCTTGGGGGCCTCCTACGAGCAGTACTTC. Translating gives CASSLGASYEQYF.

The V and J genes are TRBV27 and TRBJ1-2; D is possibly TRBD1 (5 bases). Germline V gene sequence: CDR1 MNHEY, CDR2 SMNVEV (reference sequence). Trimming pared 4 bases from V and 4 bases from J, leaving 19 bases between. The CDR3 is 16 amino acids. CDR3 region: CASSSVLKGEGYGYTF. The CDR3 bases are TGTGCCAGCAGTTCAGTTCTCAAAGGGGAAGGCTATGGCTACACCTTC.

The CDR3 region is CASSLAGGLDEQYF. In nucleotides, the CDR3 is TGCGCCAGCAGCTTGGCCGGGGGGCTCGACGAGCAGTACTTC. The rearrangement uses TRBV5-1 and TRBJ2-7; D possibly corresponds to TRBD2 (7 bases). The V gene lost 0 bases and the J gene lost 5 bases, with 12 bases spanning the gap. This CDR3 is 14 amino acids long. The germline CDR1 and CDR2 sequences are SGHRS and YFSETQ.

The CDR3 region has the DNA TGTGCCAGCAGCTCCGTACTGGCGACAGATACGCAGTATTTT. This encodes CASSSVLATDTQYF. V usage is TRBV7-2 and J usage is TRBJ2-3; D is unresolved. V gave up 4 bases and J gave up 3 bases, with 11 bases separating them. CDR1 and CDR2 (germline): SGHTA, FQGNSA. This CDR3 contains 14 residues.